The sequence of this T cell receptor beta chain was determined in a study of T cell changes during pregnancy in multiple sclerosis. Clones were read by immunoSEQ multiplex PCR, and TCRdb kept only the in-frame ones, dropping some. Here the sample spans tens of thousands of clones, roughly 93% being singletons. Germline assignment: CDR1 MNHNY and CDR2 SVGAGI (reference sequence). This CDR3 spans 16 amino acids. Trimming shortened V by 6 bases and J by 1 base, and 15 bases separated the two germline ends. The sequence was obtained from a female donor with multiple sclerosis, enrolled in a pregnancy study. This rearrangement joins TRBV6-6 to TRBJ2-2; tentatively, D is TRBD2 (5 bases). Sequences were derived from peripheral blood, sampled in the second trimester of pregnancy. CDR3 region: CASSYTWAGNTGELFF. The CDR3 region has the DNA TGTGCCAGCAGCTACACGTGGGCGGGGAACACCGGGGAGCTGTTTTTT.